This T cell receptor (beta chain) was profiled in a study of human T cells and chemical hapten exposure. Study-level information: Weekly scalp doses of diphenylcyclopropenone were given to patients during the roughly 23-week study. Findings and limits, study-wide: Counts of expanded TCRs at PT1 were positively correlated with patch test score. Among TCRs, those above 1 in 1000 frequency were unaffected by DPC sensitization.

This clonotype was recorded a few times. Its antigen remains unidentified. Per the original data handling: A typical sample had around 96,000 TCRs, with about 20,000 to 750,000 overall. TCRdb reprocessed the RACE reads via MiXCR and lists one record per CDR3 protein. What appears here as the V and J calls and clone size reflects TCRdb's work, not the paper's. The sample consists of about 140,000 distinct CDR3 sequences, 12% of them appearing once. Noted time point: patch test 2, 6 weeks after DPC sensitization. The treatment is: therapeutic diphenylcyclopropenone sensitization with weekly scalp DPC. CDR1 SNHLY and CDR2 FYNNEI come from the germline V gene. With 5 bases removed from V and 4 bases from J, the gap between germline ends came to 15 bases. The CDR3 is 15 amino acids.

Material: whole blood, obtained in connection with sensitization to the hapten diphenylcyclopropenone (DPC). The chain uses TRBV2 and TRBJ2-1; the D gene could be TRBD1 or TRBD2 (5 bases each). This clonotype was sampled from a woman between 45 and 65 years old with alopecia areata. Some clones in this sample may be carry-over from other donors' samples. In DNA form, the CDR3 reads TGTGCCAGCAGTAGGGATAGGGGACGGTACAATGAGCAGTTCTTC. It yields the protein CASSRDRGRYNEQFF.